The rows below give T cell receptor beta chains drawn from one sample of a study of OX40 agonist ivuxolimab in advanced cancers. TCRdb's copy holds only in-frame clones and misses some; the assay was immunoSEQ multiplex PCR. The sample comprises tens of thousands of clones, over 70% of which are singletons, and roughly 4.6% rests with the top ten. The input for sequencing was CD4+ or CD8+ T cells sorted from blood, taken in a trial of the OX40 agonist ivuxolimab. These receptors were obtained from an adult with an advanced solid tumor such as melanoma, head and neck, liver or kidney cancer. CDR3s include the opening cysteine and the closing phenylalanine or tryptophan. D genes are given only for firm matches. A row's size may be missing; if present it is once, few, many or a size class.

d_gene | j_gene | v_gene | abundance | CDR3aa | CDR3nt
TRBD2 | TRBJ2-7 | TRBV5-4 | NA | CASRGPGLAGGYRYEQYF | TGTGCCAGCAGGGGGCCGGGACTAGCGGGTGGATATCGCTACGAGCAGTACTTC
NA | TRBJ1-1 | TRBV7-2 | NA | CASSGSGWGTEAFF | TGTGCCAGCAGCGGTTCTGGATGGGGCACTGAAGCTTTCTTT
NA | TRBJ1-6 | TRBV11-3 | NA | CASSLDYNSPLHF | TGTGCCAGCAGCTTAGATTATAATTCACCCCTCCACTTT
NA | TRBJ1-1 | TRBV19 | NA | CASPPGNSMNTEAFF | TGTGCCAGTCCTCCTGGAAACAGCATGAACACTGAAGCTTTCTTT
NA | TRBJ1-2 | TRBV4-1 | once | CASSQDRGGITGYTF | TGCGCCAGCAGCCAAGATCGGGGAGGGATCACAGGCTACACCTTC
NA | TRBJ1-1 | TRBV4-1 | many | CAILRTEAFF | TGCGCCATCCTACGGACTGAAGCTTTCTTT
NA | TRBJ2-4 | TRBV6-1 | NA | CASSEGGQNIQYF | TGTGCCAGCAGTGAAGGGGGGCAAAACATTCAGTACTTC
TRBD1 | TRBJ2-7 | TRBV4-3 | NA | CASSQNSGTGGDEQYF | TGCGCCAGCAGCCAAAACTCCGGGACAGGGGGCGACGAGCAGTACTTC
TRBD1 | TRBJ2-1 | TRBV28 | NA | CASMDRGSNEQFF | TGTGCCAGCATGGACAGGGGTTCTAATGAGCAGTTCTTC
NA | TRBJ1-1 | TRBV5-5 | NA | CASSPLGGSGTEAFF | TGTGCCAGCAGCCCCCTAGGGGGGTCCGGCACTGAAGCTTTCTTT
TRBD1 | TRBJ2-5 | TRBV30 | NA | CAWSIAGTGETQYF | TGTGCCTGGAGTATTGCAGGGACAGGCGAGACCCAGTACTTC
NA | TRBJ1-2 | TRBV5-6 | NA | CASSLAGAGPLRGYTF | TGTGCCAGCAGCTTGGCCGGCGCAGGGCCACTGAGGGGCTACACCTTC
NA | TRBJ2-5 | TRBV4-1 | NA | CASSQGRGAPEETQYF | TGCGCCAGCAGCCAAGGTAGGGGGGCCCCCGAAGAGACCCAGTACTTC
NA | TRBJ1-1 | TRBV10-1 | once | CASSEGQMNTEAFF | TGCGCCAGCAGTGAGGGTCAGATGAACACTGAAGCTTTCTTT
TRBD1 | TRBJ1-5 | TRBV7-6 | once | CASSPLGGANQPQHF | TGTGCCAGCTCACCATTAGGGGGCGCGAATCAGCCCCAGCATTTT
TRBD1 | TRBJ1-1 | TRBV18 | once | CASSPSPGGDTEAFF | TGTGCCAGCTCACCATCTCCAGGGGGGGACACTGAAGCTTTCTTT
NA | TRBJ2-7 | TRBV2 | NA | CASSDMGGPYEQYF | TGTGCCAGCAGTGATATGGGGGGGCCGTACGAGCAGTACTTC
NA | TRBJ2-7 | TRBV6-1 | NA | CASRGSGGGSYEQYF | TGTGCCAGCAGGGGAAGTGGAGGTGGGTCCTACGAGCAGTACTTC
NA | TRBJ1-4 | TRBV29-1 | NA | CSVETRAQNEKLFF | TGCAGCGTTGAGACGAGGGCCCAGAATGAAAAACTGTTTTTT
TRBD2 | TRBJ2-7 | TRBV5-6 | NA | CASSSRLAEQYF | TGTGCCAGCAGCTCCCGACTAGCGGAGCAGTACTTC